This T cell receptor (beta chain) was captured in a study of shared clonotypes between healthy human individuals. Study-wide findings and caveats: Estimated clonotype richness was generally higher in naive than memory subsets. A limitation of the genetic and exposure-history diversity represented arose from few donors.

CD4+ cells underwent separation, giving CD45RA+ naive and CD45RA-negative memory subsets. V lost 1 base and J 2 bases, leaving 5 bases between the germline ends. Germline-derived CDR1 and CDR2 are MNHNS and SASEGT. The CDR3 has 13 residues. With respect to this clone: Its antigen is undetermined.

Genomic DNA of every subset was divided equally among multiple immunoSEQ plates. TCRdb keeps only in-frame clones here, not all; method: immunoSEQ multiplex PCR. This table has 2 million to 2.5 million clones, approximately 94% appearing once. The sequenced sample was naive CD4+ T cells sorted from blood. The subset: CD45RA+ positively selected. This clonotype was obtained from a man between 18 and 29 years old in good health. V and J are TRBV6-1 and TRBJ1-2; no clear D. CDR3 nucleotides: TGTGCCAGCAGTGAAGACGGGAACTATGGCTACACCTTC. Encoded protein: CASSEDGNYGYTF.